This T cell receptor (beta chain) was sequenced during a study of blood T cell repertoires in COVID-19. The repertoire was sequenced with immunoSEQ multiplex PCR; TCRdb's copy has only in-frame clones and lacks some. Of about 220,000 clones in the sample, roughly 84% are singletons; the top ten hold 3% to 4.5%. Germline V CDR1 and CDR2: SGHRS, YFSETQ. V dropped 4 bases and J dropped 5 bases, with 12 bases sitting between them. This CDR3 has 13 amino acids. The V and J genes are TRBV5-1 and TRBJ1-1; D uncertain. Sequences were obtained from peripheral blood. This sequence originates from a woman of 80 years or more with acute or convalescent COVID-19. Written as DNA, the CDR3 is TGCGCCAGCAGCGCCGGATCGGGGACTGAAGCTTTCTTT. It is translated as CASSAGSGTEAFF.